This TCR beta chain stems from a study of blood T cell repertoires in COVID-19. As for the study in general: Samples taken during acute and convalescent COVID-19 were collected in the United States, Italy and Spain.

Authors' methods: Reference gene primer amplification yielded estimated nucleated cell counts. This table comes from immunoSEQ multiplex PCR, and its TCRdb copy is limited to in-frame clones, with some not included. V and J calls and clone size are given by that table; D and trimming were obtained from the DNA. The sample holds tens of thousands of clones, more than 90% seen once. The CDR3 is 16 residues long. CDR1 SSHAT and CDR2 FNYEAQ come from the germline V gene (reference sequence). V shed 0 bases, J shed 9 bases, and the junction held 6 bases outside the gene matches. Sequencing was performed on peripheral blood. The chain carries TRBV7-7 and TRBJ2-1, with 12 bases that match TRBD2. The source of this sequence is a human donor with active COVID-19. The donor label of this sample is uncertain. The CDR3 nucleotides are TGTGCCAGCAGCTTAGCTATGACTAGCGGGAGTGGTGAGCAGTTCTTC. As protein: CASSLAMTSGSGEQFF.